This is a list of T cell receptor beta chains from one sample in a study of CDR3 diversity in severe acne. Each CDR3 protein gets one entry after TCRdb re-called the PCR reads with MiXCR. The table records more than 70,000 distinct CDR3 sequences, roughly 52% of them present only once. Sample: blood. Receptors were obtained from a male donor in good health, serving as a control. CDR3s include the opening cysteine and the closing phenylalanine or tryptophan. Fields, in order: CDR3 DNA, CDR3 protein, J gene, clone size, D gene, V gene. The D gene is left open where the match is weak. Clone size is shown for a subset of rows, as once, few, many or a class of expanded clone.

TGCAGTGCTAGAGTCCGGGGGGTTTACGCCTACAATGAGCAGTTCTTC CSARVRGVYAYNEQFF TRBJ2-1 many TRBD2 TRBV20-1
TGTGCCAGCAGCTTGGGCGCTAGCGGGGGGGACTCACCCCTCCACTTT CASSLGASGGDSPLHF TRBJ1-6 . . TRBV7-9
TGTGCCAGCAGTTTAATGAAGAGGCCAAATTCACCCCTCCACTTT CASSLMKRPNSPLHF TRBJ1-6 . . TRBV12-3/TRBV12-4
TGTGCCAGCAGTTTGTCCGGGACAGGGTCCCACGAGCAGTACTTC CASSLSGTGSHEQYF TRBJ2-7 . TRBD1 TRBV28
TGTGCCAGCGGGCGGACAGATAGCAATCAGCCCCAGCATTTT CASGRTDSNQPQHF TRBJ1-5 . . TRBV11-1
TGTGCCAGCAGCGCGGGAGAGACCTCCTACGAGCAGTACTTC CASSAGETSYEQYF TRBJ2-7 few . TRBV9
TGTGCCAGCAGTTCTTTAATTGCGACAGGGGACTATGGCTACACCTTC CASSSLIATGDYGYTF TRBJ1-2 . TRBD1 TRBV12-3/TRBV12-4
TGTGCCAGTGTGGGTAGCTCCTACGAGCAGTACTTC CASVGSSYEQYF TRBJ2-7 once . TRBV24-1
TGTGCCAGCAGCTCGGGTAATTCACCCCTCCACTTT CASSSGNSPLHF TRBJ1-6 few . TRBV7-3
TGTGCCAGCGCTAGGGACACCACCTACGAGCAGTACTTC CASARDTTYEQYF TRBJ2-7 medium-sized . TRBV9
TGTGCCAGCAGTGAGGTCCCTGGTACAACTAATGAAAAACTGTTTTTT CASSEVPGTTNEKLFF TRBJ1-4 few . TRBV25-1
TGTGCCAGCAACCTCCCCGGGACAGGAGACACCGGGGAGCTGTTTTTT CASNLPGTGDTGELFF TRBJ2-2 . TRBD1 TRBV7-9
TGCAGTGCTAGAGATGCAGGGGGACCCAATTCACCCCTCCACTTT CSARDAGGPNSPLHF TRBJ1-6 many TRBD1 TRBV20-1
TGTGCCAGCAGCTTAGCTGGCAGGATAGCGGGAGAGACCCAGTACTTC CASSLAGRIAGETQYF TRBJ2-5 few TRBD2 TRBV7-9
TGTGCCAGCAGCTTGAGACTAGCCGGCGACGAGCAGTACTTC CASSLRLAGDEQYF TRBJ2-7 . TRBD2 TRBV5-6
TGTGCCAGCAGTTTTACGATGAACACTGAAGCTTTCTTT CASSFTMNTEAFF TRBJ1-1 few . TRBV6-5
TGTGCCAGCCAGGGAGGGTTAGGAGAGACCCAGTACTTC CASQGGLGETQYF TRBJ2-5 . TRBD2 TRBV2
TGTGCCAGCAGCCGTATAAGTAACACTGAAGCTTTCTTT CASSRISNTEAFF TRBJ1-1 . . TRBV7-9
TGTGCCAGCAGCGACACCGACAGTTCGAACACCATATATTTT CASSDTDSSNTIYF TRBJ1-3 . . TRBV9
TGTGCCACCAGTGGGGGGAGACATGGCTACACCTTC CATSGGRHGYTF TRBJ1-2 . . TRBV24-1
TGTGCCAGCAGTCGGGACAGGGAAAACTATGGCTACACCTTC CASSRDRENYGYTF TRBJ1-2 medium-sized TRBD1 TRBV6-1
TGTGCCAGCAGTGAGTCTTCTTCCGGGACAGGAGAGCGCTACACCTTC CASSESSSGTGERYTF TRBJ1-2 . TRBD1 TRBV6-1
TGCGCCAGCAGCCCGCAGGGAGGGGGAGCAACTAATGAAAAACTGTTTTTT CASSPQGGGATNEKLFF TRBJ1-4 many . TRBV5-1
TGTGCCAGCAGCCCCCAGACAGGAGGAGGAAACACCATATATTTT CASSPQTGGGNTIYF TRBJ1-3 . . TRBV9
TGCAGCGTTGAAGACAAGACAGGGGGGGACGGCTACACCTTC CSVEDKTGGDGYTF TRBJ1-2 many TRBD1 TRBV29-1
TGTGCCAGCAGCAGGGGACTGGCCCATACGCAGTATTTT CASSRGLAHTQYF TRBJ2-3 once . TRBV7-6
TGTGCCAGCAGTTTTATGCTGGGAGAGACCCAGTACTTC CASSFMLGETQYF TRBJ2-5 many . TRBV6-5
TGTGCCAGCAGCTCCCGGGACGAAATGTACAATGAGCAGTTCTTC CASSSRDEMYNEQFF TRBJ2-1 many . TRBV7-8